The table lists the clone carrying this TCR beta chain with a few counts. Unique molecular identifiers tagged the TCRbeta library. Via MiXCR, TCRdb re-called the PCR reads, giving one row per CDR3 protein. Here the sample spans about 610,000 distinct CDR3 sequences, roughly a tenth being singletons. The CDR3 has 14 amino acids. V was pared by 0 bases and J by 3 bases, with 6 bases between. CDR1 and CDR2 from the germline V gene are MGHRA and YSYEKL. The data were taken from a study of T-cell reconstitution after alpha-beta-depleted transplantation in children. Here the sequenced sample was PBMCs from the stem cell graft donor, taken from the stem cell graft. The clonotype originates from a human donor who donated a stem cell graft to a child with acute myeloid leukemia. The V gene is TRBV4-1, the J gene TRBJ2-1; D unclear. This CDR3 is CASSQDPIYNEQFF. CDR3 nucleotide sequence: TGCGCCAGCAGCCAAGACCCGATCTACAATGAGCAGTTCTTC.